The 18 T cell receptor beta chains in this list originate from one sample, sequenced in a study of cytomegalovirus exposure and HLA in healthy donors. The PCR contained 60 Vbeta and 13 Jbeta primers. TCRdb's copy holds only in-frame clones and misses some; the assay was immunoSEQ multiplex PCR. The table lists 140,000 to 150,000 clones, 60% to 85% of them singletons. The sample consisted of PBMCs. The receptors derive from a man in his forties or fifties in good health and CMV-seropositive.

The V and J genes are TRBV7-9 and TRBJ2-5; D may be TRBD2 (6 bases). Germline CDR1 and CDR2: SEHNR and FQNEAQ (reference sequence). Trimming took 1 base from V and 5 from J, leaving 14 bases between them. This CDR3 has 15 residues. The CDR3 is CASSLDGSGPETQYF. As DNA, the CDR3 is TGTGCCAGCAGCTTAGACGGGAGCGGGCCGGAGACCCAGTACTTC. Combining the CDR3 with reference TRBV7-9 and TRBJ2-5 gives the whole variable domain DTGVSQNPRHKITKRGQNVTFRCDPISEHNRLYWYRQTLGQGPEFLTYFQNEAQLEKSRLLSDRFSAERPKGSFSTLEIQRTEQGDSAMYLCASSLDGSGPETQYFGPGTRLLVL.

This chain uses TRBV10-3 with TRBJ2-1; D is unclear. The CDR3 has 12 amino acids. The V end lost 8 bases, the J end lost 7 bases, and 12 bases lay between the germline ends. In germline, CDR1 is ENHRY, CDR2 SYGVKD. The CDR3: CAIALSGNEQFF. CDR3 DNA sequence: TGTGCCATCGCTCTTTCCGGGAATGAGCAGTTCTTC.

This clone was observed a few times. The V and J genes are TRBV9 and TRBJ2-3; 8 bases map to TRBD1. V gave up 8 bases and J gave up 4 bases; unmatched junction bases: 12. The CDR3 extends over 15 amino acids. Germline assignment: CDR1 SGDLS and CDR2 YYNGEE. This CDR3 reads CASLGRETGADTQYF. CDR3 in DNA: TGTGCCAGTCTGGGAAGAGAGACAGGGGCAGATACGCAGTATTTT.

This clone was seen just once. This chain uses TRBV29-1 with TRBJ2-7; D call uncertain. The ends were cut back, 5 bases at V and 0 bases at J, with 8 bases in the middle. This CDR3 is built from 12 residues. The germline CDR1 and CDR2 sequences are SQVTM and ANQGSEA. CDR3 DNA: TGCAGCGTTTTACTCACCTCCTACGAGCAGTACTTC. Amino acids: CSVLLTSYEQYF.

The chain carries TRBV30 and TRBJ2-3; TRBD1 agrees at 7 bases. V lost 3 bases and J lost 5; bases outside the gene matches: 5. The CDR3 is 13 amino acids. Germline values: CDR1 GTSNPN, CDR2 SVGIG (reference sequence). The CDR3 DNA reads as TGTGCCTGGAGAGGGGGCGCGGTAGATACGCAGTATTTT. Protein sequence: CAWRGGAVDTQYF. Drawing the rest from reference TRBV30 and TRBJ2-3, the complete variable domain is SQTIHQWPATLVQPVGSPLSLECTVEGTSNPNLYWYRQAAGRGLQLLFYSVGIGQISSEVPQNLSASRPQDRQFILSSKKLLLSDSGFYLCAWRGGAVDTQYFGPGTRLTVL.

The rearrangement links TRBV29-1 to TRBJ2-3, with 8 bases matching TRBD2. With V trimmed by 3 bases and J by 3 bases, 5 bases remained unmatched. CDR3 size: 14 residues. Germline V gives CDR1 SQVTM, CDR2 ANQGSEA. This chain's CDR3 is CSVERTSSTDTQYF. CDR3 in DNA: TGCAGCGTTGAGAGGACTAGCAGTACAGATACGCAGTATTTT.

J is TRBJ1-5 and V is TRBV15; TRBD1 might be the D (6 bases). CDR1 and CDR2 (germline): LNHNV, YYDKDF (reference sequence). The CDR3 covers 12 residues. Between the trimmed V and J ends, which lost 0 bases and 9 bases, there was a span of 6 bases. The CDR3 reads CATSREGGPQHF. The DNA of the CDR3 is TGTGCCACCAGCAGAGAAGGGGGGCCCCAGCATTTT.

In its sample, this clone was seen a few times. This chain connects TRBV9 to TRBJ2-1; 9 bases fit TRBD2. V lost 0 bases to trimming and J lost 8 bases; unmatched junction nucleotides: 9. This CDR3 is 16 amino acids long. Per germline, CDR1 SGDLS and CDR2 YYNGEE. The CDR3 sequence: CASSVDSREGWDEQFF. CDR3 sequence (DNA): TGTGCCAGCAGCGTAGACTCGCGGGAGGGCTGGGATGAGCAGTTCTTC.

V usage is TRBV6-6 and J usage is TRBJ2-2, with 12 bases identical to TRBD2. The V and J ends lost 8 bases and 5 bases, in that order; junction bases with no gene match: 6. The CDR3 totals 15 residues. Per the germline V gene, CDR1 is MNHNY and CDR2 is SVGAGI (reference sequence). The CDR3 spells CASGLTSGGTGELFF. CDR3 nucleotides: TGTGCCAGCGGTTTAACTAGCGGGGGGACCGGGGAGCTGTTTTTT.

The CDR3 sequence: CASSDRWRRGNYEQYF. For the CDR3, the DNA is TGTGCCAGCAGTGATAGGTGGCGGCGGGGAAACTACGAGCAGTACTTC. The rearrangement links TRBV6-1 to TRBJ2-7; possible D gene TRBD2, 6 bases. The CDR3 runs to 16 residues. Trimming took 3 bases from V and 3 from J, leaving 18 bases between them. Per germline, CDR1 MNHNS and CDR2 SASEGT.

The chain couples TRBV5-5 to TRBJ1-4; 12 bases line up with TRBD1. Per germline, CDR1 SGHKS and CDR2 YYEKEE (reference sequence). The CDR3 is made up of 17 amino acids. Trimming cost V 0 bases and J 7 bases; bases outside gene matches: 7. This CDR3 is CASSLEGTGGRGEKLFF. The CDR3 nucleotides read TGTGCCAGCAGCTTGGAGGGGACAGGGGGCCGGGGTGAAAAACTGTTTTTT.

The table lists this clone with a count of one. V and J are TRBV30 and TRBJ2-5; possible D gene TRBD2, 6 bases. The CDR3 totals 16 residues. Trimming took 6 bases from V and 4 from J, leaving 24 bases between them. Germline V gene lookup returns CDR1 GTSNPN and CDR2 SVGIG (reference sequence). CDR3 protein: CACLWDVPRRAETQYF. The DNA of the CDR3 is TGTGCCTGTTTATGGGACGTACCAAGGAGGGCAGAGACCCAGTACTTC.

The rearrangement links TRBV7-9 to TRBJ2-7, with D unclear. Germline V gene lookup returns CDR1 SEHNR and CDR2 FQNEAQ (reference sequence). V dropped 1 base and J dropped 4 bases, with 5 bases sitting between them. The CDR3 contains 12 residues. This chain's CDR3 is CASSLDWYEQYF. In nucleotides, the CDR3 is TGTGCCAGCAGCTTAGACTGGTACGAGCAGTACTTC.

The rearrangement uses TRBV11-2 and TRBJ2-1; 11 positions match TRBD2. CDR1 and CDR2 from the germline V gene are SGHAT and FQNNGV. With V trimmed by 8 bases and J by 3 bases, 3 bases remained unmatched. The CDR3 totals 14 residues. The CDR3 here is CASATSGGYNEQFF. The CDR3 DNA is TGTGCCAGCGCCACTAGCGGGGGCTACAATGAGCAGTTCTTC.

This clone was detected only a few times. J is TRBJ2-7 and V is TRBV28, with D perhaps TRBD1 (5 bases). Germline V gene sequence: CDR1 MDHEN, CDR2 SYDVKM. V lost 6 bases to trimming and J lost 2 bases, with 26 bases between them. This CDR3 is built from 18 residues. CDR3: CASSPLAFLGPPTYEQYF. In DNA form, the CDR3 reads TGTGCCAGCAGCCCCTTAGCATTTTTGGGGCCCCCCACCTACGAGCAGTACTTC.

V usage is TRBV7-3 and J usage is TRBJ2-1, with 7 positions matching TRBD1. Germline CDR1 reads SGHTA; CDR2 reads FQGTGA. This CDR3 has 16 amino acids. V lost 9 bases, J lost 0 bases, and 11 bases stayed unmatched. This chain's CDR3 is CASAREGANSYNEQFF. In DNA form, the CDR3 reads TGTGCCAGTGCCCGAGAGGGGGCCAACTCCTACAATGAGCAGTTCTTC.

This clone turned up a few times. J is TRBJ1-2 and V is TRBV9; D gene unclear. Trimming removed 0 bases from V and 6 bases from J, with 9 bases in between. The CDR3 consists of 13 residues. The germline V gene encodes CDR1 SGDLS and CDR2 YYNGEE. CDR3 DNA: TGTGCCAGCAGCGTAGGAAGGGAGGATGGCTACACCTTC. It is translated as CASSVGREDGYTF. The full variable domain, in which reference TRBV9 and TRBJ1-2 provide the parts outside the CDR3, is DSGVTQTPKHLITATGQRVTLRCSPRSGDLSVYWYQQSLDQGLQFLIQYYNGEERAKGNILERFSAQQFPDLHSELNLSSLELGDSALYFCASSVGREDGYTFGSGTRLTVV.

The chain couples TRBV29-1 to TRBJ1-2; perhaps TRBD1 as D (5 bases). CDR3 length equals 14 residues. Looked up from germline, CDR1 is SQVTM and CDR2 is ANQGSEA. Trimming took 4 bases from V and 8 from J, leaving 20 bases between them. This chain's CDR3 is CSVGGWGTFTGYTF. The CDR3 bases are TGCAGCGTTGGGGGGTGGGGGACTTTTACCGGCTACACCTTC.